The TCR beta chain described here comes from a study of identifying expanded T cells in peripheral blood. The study's findings and limits: About 1.2 clones differed between technical replicates, versus approximately 17 and 20 over time.

This clone has more than one count but fewer than ten. Its target is not known. Clones were sequenced by immunoSEQ multiplex PCR, and TCRdb holds only the in-frame ones, with some missing. Counted here are tens of thousands of clones, around 83% occurring once; the ten biggest clones make up around 4.5%. The CDR3 spans 15 residues. V was cut by 5 bases and J by 0 bases, with 13 bases left in between. The germline gives CDR1 SGHTA, CDR2 FQGNSA. V is TRBV7-2 and J is TRBJ1-2; the D is unclear. The TCR was taken from a person between 18 and 75 years old in good health. The sample taken for sequencing was blood. The CDR3 here is CASSGRRGTNYGYTF. The DNA of the CDR3 is TGTGCCAGCAGCGGCCGTAGAGGGACTAACTATGGCTACACCTTC.